The 10 T cell receptor beta chains below were found in one sample sequenced in a study of beta chain features in type 1 diabetes. Reverse transcription of all isolated RNA meant that expressed TCRB transcripts were sequenced. Sequencing used immunoSEQ multiplex PCR; TCRdb keeps in-frame clones, though not all of them. This sample has some 660,000 clones, with about an eighth found just once. Their antigen targets remain unknown. Findings of the study overall: Shortening of TCRB CDR3s, moderate but significant, appeared in all four CD4+ subsets of Type 1 diabetes patients.

The sequencing sample was made of naive CD4+ T cells from blood. Receptors were obtained from a young man with type 1 diabetes.

This clone showed up just a few times. The chain carries TRBV11-3 and TRBJ2-1; 9 positions agree with TRBD2. This CDR3 contains 15 residues. The ends lost 1 base at V and 4 bases at J; junction bases unmatched: 2. The germline V gene has CDR1 SGHNT and CDR2 YENEEA. CDR3 sequence: CASSLVAGVYNEQFF. The DNA of the CDR3 is TGTGCCAGCAGCTTAGTAGCGGGAGTTTACAATGAGCAGTTCTTC.

This clone was seen a handful of times. V and J are TRBV6-4 and TRBJ2-5, with D hard to call. V dropped 2 bases and J dropped 7 bases, with 8 bases sitting between them. Per the germline V gene, CDR1 is MRHNA and CDR2 is SNTAGT. This CDR3 comprises 12 residues. CDR3 protein: CASSDPGGTQYF. In nucleotides, the CDR3 is TGTGCCAGCAGTGACCCCGGCGGGACCCAGTACTTC.

The chain combines TRBV29-1 with TRBJ2-7; a weak D match, TRBD1 (6 bases). Per the germline V gene, CDR1 is SQVTM and CDR2 is ANQGSEA. The V gene lost 7 bases and the J gene lost 6 bases, with 16 bases spanning the gap. This CDR3 has 12 residues. CDR3 bases: TGCAGCGGCGGACAATTGGGGGCCGAGCAGTACTTC. Its protein product is CSGGQLGAEQYF.

This clone was picked up a small number of times. The CDR3 protein is CASRAPGQSNEKLFF. In DNA form, the CDR3 reads TGTGCCAGCAGGGCTCCGGGACAAAGTAATGAAAAACTGTTTTTT. The chain couples TRBV6-5 to TRBJ1-4; D is perhaps TRBD1 (6 bases). The ends were cut back, 6 bases at V and 4 bases at J, with 15 bases in the middle. The germline CDR1 and CDR2 sequences are MNHEY and SVGAGI. The CDR3 extends over 15 amino acids.

This chain uses TRBV28 with TRBJ2-7; perhaps D is TRBD1 or TRBD2 (5 bases each). V gave up 6 bases and J gave up 2 bases, with 14 bases separating them. CDR3 length: 14 amino acids. In germline, CDR1 is MDHEN, CDR2 SYDVKM. The DNA of the CDR3 is TGTGCCAGCAGCCCCCACGGGGCACCCTACGAGCAGTACTTC. Translation gives CASSPHGAPYEQYF.

V and J are TRBV2 and TRBJ2-2; TRBD2 is a possible D gene (6 bases). V shed 3 bases and J shed 6 bases, with 20 bases lying between them. From germline, CDR1 is SNHLY and CDR2 FYNNEI. The CDR3 has 17 amino acids. The CDR3 region has the DNA TGTGCCAGCAGTGATGGTTCCAGCGGGCTCCGCGCCGGGGAGCTGTTTTTT. Translated: CASSDGSSGLRAGELFF.

The chain combines TRBV4-1 with TRBJ1-5, with 7 bases lining up with TRBD1. The CDR3 extends over 13 amino acids. Per the germline V gene, CDR1 is MGHRA and CDR2 is YSYEKL. V lost 8 bases to trimming and J lost 4 bases; unmatched junction nucleotides: 5. The CDR3 spells CASGVTGNQPQHF. CDR3 sequence (DNA): TGCGCCAGCGGGGTGACAGGGAATCAGCCCCAGCATTTT.

The genes are TRBV9 and TRBJ2-3, with 7 nucleotides matching TRBD1. The CDR3 length is 14 residues. Germline trimming cut 7 bases from V and 4 bases from J; bases unmatched to any gene: 9. CDR1 SGDLS and CDR2 YYNGEE come from the germline V gene. CDR3 sequence reads: CASQKGADADTQYF. The CDR3 nucleotides are TGTGCCAGCCAGAAGGGGGCCGACGCAGATACGCAGTATTTT.

This clone has only a few counts. The chain is built from TRBV5-4 and TRBJ2-7; either TRBD1 or TRBD2 may supply D (6 bases each). This CDR3 spans 13 amino acids. Germline CDR1 reads SGHNT; CDR2 reads YYREEE (reference sequence). The V end was cut by 5 bases, the J end by 7 bases, with 16 bases between. DNA for the CDR3: TGTGCCAGCAGGCGGGACACCTCGCGGGAGCAGTACTTC. This gives the protein CASRRDTSREQYF.

This clone occurred a few times. The rearrangement joins TRBV29-1 to TRBJ1-2; D gene unclear. This CDR3 comprises 11 residues. The germline V gene has CDR1 SQVTM and CDR2 ANQGSEA. Trimming removed 2 bases from V and 6 bases from J, with 7 bases in between. The CDR3 nucleotides are TGCAGCGTTGAACTCTACGATGGCTACACCTTC. As protein: CSVELYDGYTF.